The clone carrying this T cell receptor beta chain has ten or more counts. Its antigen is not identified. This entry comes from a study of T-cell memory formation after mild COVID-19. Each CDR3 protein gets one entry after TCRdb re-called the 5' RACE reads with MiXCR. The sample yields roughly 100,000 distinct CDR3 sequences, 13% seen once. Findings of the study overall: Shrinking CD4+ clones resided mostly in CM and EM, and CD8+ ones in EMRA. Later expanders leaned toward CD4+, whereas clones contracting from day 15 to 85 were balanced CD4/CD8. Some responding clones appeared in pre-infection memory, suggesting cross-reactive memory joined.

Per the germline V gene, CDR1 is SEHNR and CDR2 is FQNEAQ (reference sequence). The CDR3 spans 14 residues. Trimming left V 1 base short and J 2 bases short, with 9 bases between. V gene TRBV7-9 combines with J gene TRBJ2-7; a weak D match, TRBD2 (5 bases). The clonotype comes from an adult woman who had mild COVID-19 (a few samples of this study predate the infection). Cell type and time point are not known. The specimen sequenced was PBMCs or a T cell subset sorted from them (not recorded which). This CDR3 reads CASSLGEPTYEQYF. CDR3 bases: TGTGCCAGCAGCTTAGGGGAGCCCACCTACGAGCAGTACTTC. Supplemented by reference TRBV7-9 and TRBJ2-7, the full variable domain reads DTGVSQNPRHKITKRGQNVTFRCDPISEHNRLYWYRQTLGQGPEFLTYFQNEAQLEKSRLLSDRFSAERPKGSFSTLEIQRTEQGDSAMYLCASSLGEPTYEQYFGPGTRLTVT.